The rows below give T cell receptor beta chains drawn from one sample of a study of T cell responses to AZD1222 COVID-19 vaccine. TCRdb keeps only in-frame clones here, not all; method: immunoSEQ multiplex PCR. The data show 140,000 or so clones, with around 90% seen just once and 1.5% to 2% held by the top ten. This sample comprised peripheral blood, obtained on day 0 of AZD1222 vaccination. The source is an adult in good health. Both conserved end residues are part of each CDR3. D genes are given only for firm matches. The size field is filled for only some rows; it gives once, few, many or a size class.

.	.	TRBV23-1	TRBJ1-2	CASSRITKTRANYGYTF	TGCGCCAGCAGCCGAATAACGAAGACGCGGGCTAACTATGGCTACACCTTC
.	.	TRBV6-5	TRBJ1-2	CASQGTPYNGYTF	TGTGCCAGCCAAGGAACACCCTATAATGGCTACACCTTC
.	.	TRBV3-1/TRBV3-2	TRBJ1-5	CASSQAPGRNQPQHF	TGTGCCAGCAGCCAAGCGCCGGGACGCAATCAGCCCCAGCATTTT
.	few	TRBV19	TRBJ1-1	CASTLFGQTEAFF	TGTGCCTCCACCCTCTTCGGACAGACTGAAGCTTTCTTT
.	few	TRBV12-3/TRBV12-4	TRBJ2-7	CASSRPGDEQYF	TGTGCCAGCAGTAGGCCCGGGGACGAGCAGTACTTC
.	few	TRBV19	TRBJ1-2	CASSMVQGLYGYTF	TGTGCCAGTAGTATGGTACAGGGTCTCTATGGCTACACCTTC
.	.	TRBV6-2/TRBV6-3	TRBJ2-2	CASSYTLWDISGELFF	TGTGCCAGCAGTTACACGCTTTGGGACATCTCCGGGGAGCTGTTTTTT
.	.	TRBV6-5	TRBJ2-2	CAFRPPNTGELFF	TGTGCTTTTCGCCCTCCTAACACCGGGGAGCTGTTTTTT
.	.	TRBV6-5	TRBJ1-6	CASTGGVAYNSPLHF	TGTGCCAGCACTGGGGGAGTGGCCTATAATTCACCCCTCCACTTT
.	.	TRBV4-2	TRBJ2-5	CASSQDNGVETQYF	TGTGCCAGCAGCCAAGATAACGGGGTGGAGACCCAGTACTTC
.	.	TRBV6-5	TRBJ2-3	CASIAGEETDTQYF	TGTGCCAGCATTGCAGGGGAAGAGACAGATACGCAGTATTTT
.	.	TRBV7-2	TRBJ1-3	CASSLYGQGNTIYF	TGTGCCAGCAGCTTATACGGACAGGGAAACACCATATATTTT
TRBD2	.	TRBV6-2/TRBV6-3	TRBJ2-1	CASSYSRRGDNEQFF	TGTGCCAGCAGTTACTCGCGGCGGGGGGACAATGAGCAGTTCTTC